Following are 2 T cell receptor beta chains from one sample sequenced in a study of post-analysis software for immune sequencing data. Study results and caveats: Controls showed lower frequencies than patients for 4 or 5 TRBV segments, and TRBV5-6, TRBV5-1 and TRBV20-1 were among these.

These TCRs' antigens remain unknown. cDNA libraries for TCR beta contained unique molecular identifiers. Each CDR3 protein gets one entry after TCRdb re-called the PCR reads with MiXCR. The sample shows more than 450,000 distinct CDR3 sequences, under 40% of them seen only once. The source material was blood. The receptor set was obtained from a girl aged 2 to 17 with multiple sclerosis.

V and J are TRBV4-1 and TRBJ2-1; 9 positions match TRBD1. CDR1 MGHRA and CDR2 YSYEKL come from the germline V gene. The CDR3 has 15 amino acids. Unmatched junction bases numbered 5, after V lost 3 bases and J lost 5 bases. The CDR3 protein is CASSQAGTGNNEQFF. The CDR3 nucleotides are TGCGCCAGCAGCCAGGCCGGGACAGGGAACAATGAGCAGTTCTTC.

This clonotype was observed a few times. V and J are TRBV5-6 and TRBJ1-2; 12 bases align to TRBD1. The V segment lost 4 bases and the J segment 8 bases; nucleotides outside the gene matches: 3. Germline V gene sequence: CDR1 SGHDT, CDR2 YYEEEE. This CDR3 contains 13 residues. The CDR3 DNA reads TGTGCCAGCAGCCATGGGACAGGGGGCGGCTACACCTTC. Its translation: CASSHGTGGGYTF. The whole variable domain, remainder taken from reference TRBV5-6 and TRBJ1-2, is DAGVTQSPTHLIKTRGQQVTLRCSPKSGHDTVSWYQQALGQGPQFIFQYYEEEERQRGNFPDRFSGHQFPNYSSELNVNALLLGDSALYLCASSHGTGGGYTFGSGTRLTVV.